The rows below give T cell receptor beta chains drawn from one sample of a study of PD-L1 blockade in urothelial cancer. The assay was immunoSEQ multiplex PCR, and TCRdb's table has in-frame clones only and misses some. Among 60,000 to 70,000 clones, 75% to 90% were seen once, and the ten largest hold 1.6%. Source: PBMCs, taken around atezolizumab (anti-PD-L1) treatment. The receptors were sampled from a man between 65 and 80 years old with urothelial cancer. Each CDR3 is given with its conserved first and last residue. The D gene is left open where the match is weak. The size field is filled for only some rows; it gives once, few, many or a size class.

v_call	clone_size	d_call	j_call	cdr3_nt	cdr3_aa
TRBV7-9	NA	TRBD1	TRBJ1-1	TGTGCCAGCAGCTTAGGAACCGGGACAGCGAACACTGAAGCTTTCTTT	CASSLGTGTANTEAFF
TRBV5-6	NA	TRBD1	TRBJ2-2	TGTGCCAGCAGTCGACAGGGGGGTGGCCGAGGCACCGGGGAGCTGTTTTTT	CASSRQGGGRGTGELFF
TRBV9	NA	NA	TRBJ2-1	TGTGCCAGCAGCGAAGGGTCACAGGGAAGGGGTCGCAATGAGCAGTTCTTC	CASSEGSQGRGRNEQFF
TRBV7-2	NA	TRBD2	TRBJ2-3	TGTGCCAGCAGCTCGAGGGCGGGAGCTGCAGATACGCAGTATTTT	CASSSRAGAADTQYF
TRBV11-3	NA	NA	TRBJ2-3	TGTGCCAGCAGCTTCCGTGGGCAAGCGGAATCCCGTTCTAGCACAGATACGCAGTATTTT	CASSFRGQAESRSSTDTQYF
TRBV29-1	NA	NA	TRBJ1-5	TGCAGCGTTTCCGACAGAAACAATCAGCCCCAGCATTTT	CSVSDRNNQPQHF
TRBV7-9	NA	TRBD2	TRBJ2-1	TGTGCCAGCAGCTCCGGGACTAGCGGGACCGAGCAGTTCTTC	CASSSGTSGTEQFF
TRBV28	NA	TRBD2	TRBJ2-1	TGTGCCAGCAGGCCACTAGCGGGAGGATTCAATGAGCAGTTCTTC	CASRPLAGGFNEQFF
TRBV7-6	NA	NA	TRBJ2-3	TGTGCCAGCAGCTTAGTGGGGGGAGATACGCAGTATTTT	CASSLVGGDTQYF
TRBV9	NA	TRBD1	TRBJ2-7	TGTGCCAGCAGCGCCGGGGGACAGGAGTCCTACGAGCAGTACTTC	CASSAGGQESYEQYF
TRBV11-2	NA	NA	TRBJ1-3	TGTGCCAGCAGCGTCAGGGAAAGAGGAAACACCATATATTTT	CASSVRERGNTIYF
TRBV18	once	NA	TRBJ2-7	TGTGCCAGCTCACCAAACAGGGCTTCGTACGAGCAGTACTTC	CASSPNRASYEQYF
TRBV5-4	NA	NA	TRBJ1-1	TGCGCCAGCAGCCAAGAGGAGGGGTCAAACACTGAAGCTTTCTTT	CASSQEEGSNTEAFF
TRBV18	NA	TRBD1	TRBJ1-5	TGTGCCAGCTCACCAAGAAATCTGACAGGGGTGCAGCCCCAGCATTTT	CASSPRNLTGVQPQHF
TRBV7-8	NA	NA	TRBJ2-2	TGTGCCAGCCTGATGGGAGACTTCACCGGGGAGCTGTTTTTT	CASLMGDFTGELFF
TRBV7-2	NA	TRBD2	TRBJ2-5	TGTGCCAGCAGCTTACTAGCGGAGCAAGAGACCCAGTACTTC	CASSLLAEQETQYF
TRBV7-2	NA	NA	TRBJ1-1	TGTGCCAGCACGTATCACTCAAACACTGAAGCTTTCTTT	CASTYHSNTEAFF
TRBV11-2	NA	NA	TRBJ2-5	TGTGCCAGCAGCTTCGGGATGGTGGAGACCCAGTACTTC	CASSFGMVETQYF
TRBV6-1	NA	TRBD1	TRBJ2-1	TGTGCCAGCACCTCTTCCGGGACAGGGTGGAGAGAGCAGTTCTTC	CASTSSGTGWREQFF
TRBV5-6	NA	TRBD1	TRBJ2-5	TGTGCCAGCAGCTCGACAGGGGGAGAGACCCAGTACTTC	CASSSTGGETQYF
TRBV11-2	once	TRBD1	TRBJ2-7	TGTGCCAGCAGCAACATCCCCGGGACAGGGTCTGCCGAGCAGTACTTC	CASSNIPGTGSAEQYF
TRBV7-9	NA	NA	TRBJ1-1	TGTGCCAGCAGCTTTACGGGGAACACTGAAGCTTTCTTT	CASSFTGNTEAFF
TRBV5-1	NA	TRBD1	TRBJ1-2	TGCGCCAGCAGTCCAGGGGGCGGTACCTATGGCTACACCTTC	CASSPGGGTYGYTF
TRBV28	many	NA	TRBJ1-3	TGTGCCAGCAGTCCCTGGACTCACTCTGGAAACACCATATATTTT	CASSPWTHSGNTIYF
TRBV5-5	NA	NA	TRBJ1-1	TGTGCCAGCAGCCCCTCCCGACAGCTGAACACTGAAGCTTTCTTT	CASSPSRQLNTEAFF
TRBV5-6	NA	TRBD1	TRBJ2-1	TGTGCCAGCAGCACCCGGACAGGGGGCTACAATGAGCAGTTCTTC	CASSTRTGGYNEQFF
TRBV7-2	NA	NA	TRBJ1-1	TGTGCCAGCAGCTTAGGAGGAGGGGTGAACACTGAAGCTTTCTTT	CASSLGGGVNTEAFF
TRBV9	NA	NA	TRBJ2-3	TGTGCCAGCAGCGCCGGGTTTACCACACTAGCCCCCACAGATACGCAGTATTTT	CASSAGFTTLAPTDTQYF
TRBV25-1	NA	NA	TRBJ2-5	TGTGCCAGCAGTGATAATTGGGCTCGGGAGACCCAGTACTTC	CASSDNWARETQYF
TRBV13	NA	TRBD2	TRBJ2-3	TGTGCCAGCAGGATATACGGGACTAGCGGGTCAGATACGCAGTATTTT	CASRIYGTSGSDTQYF
TRBV28	NA	TRBD1	TRBJ2-7	TGTGCCAGCAACTCACAGGGGCCCTACGAGCAGTACTTC	CASNSQGPYEQYF
TRBV4-1	NA	TRBD1	TRBJ1-2	TGCGCCAGCAGCCAAGATCAAGGGACAGGGAGAGGCTACACCTTC	CASSQDQGTGRGYTF
TRBV7-2	NA	NA	TRBJ1-1	TGTGCCAGCAGCTTAGGTTACGGTGAAGCTTTCTTT	CASSLGYGEAFF
TRBV4-3	NA	TRBD2	TRBJ2-1	TGCGCCAGCAGCCAGAGCGGGGCCTACAATGAGCAGTTCTTC	CASSQSGAYNEQFF
TRBV27	NA	NA	TRBJ2-3	TGTGCCAGCAGTCAATCTCTAGCCACAGATACGCAGTATTTT	CASSQSLATDTQYF
TRBV28	NA	TRBD2	TRBJ2-1	TGTGCCAGCAGTATTAGGAGTAAAGCGGGGAATGAGCAGTTCTTC	CASSIRSKAGNEQFF
TRBV19	NA	TRBD2	TRBJ2-1	TGTGCCAGTAGTATCGGGGGGATTGGGTTTCATGAGCAGTTCTTC	CASSIGGIGFHEQFF
TRBV29-1	once	TRBD1	TRBJ2-7	TGCAGCGTTGAAGACGGGACAGGGCGGGGCCGGTACTTC	CSVEDGTGRGRYF
TRBV7-8	NA	NA	TRBJ2-7	TGTGCCAGCAGCCATTCCTACGAGCAGTACTTC	CASSHSYEQYF
TRBV9	few	TRBD1	TRBJ1-1	TGTGCCAGCAGCGTAGAACAGGGGGACACTGAAGCTTTCTTT	CASSVEQGDTEAFF
TRBV6-1	NA	NA	TRBJ1-1	TGTGCCAGCAGTGATAGACTGGCAACCACTGAAGCTTTCTTT	CASSDRLATTEAFF
TRBV11-3	NA	NA	TRBJ1-1	TGTGCCAGCAGCTTACGGGGGGCTGCTTTCTTT	CASSLRGAAFF
TRBV5-6	NA	TRBD1	TRBJ2-1	TGTGCCAGCAGCTTGGGGGACAGTTACAATGAGCAGTTCTTC	CASSLGDSYNEQFF
TRBV4-2	NA	TRBD2	TRBJ2-7	TGTGCCAGCAGCCAAGAAACTAGCGGGGCCGACTACGAGCAGTACTTC	CASSQETSGADYEQYF
TRBV5-1	NA	TRBD2	TRBJ2-1	TGCGCCAGCAGCCGGGGGGTTGGTAATGAGCAGTTCTTC	CASSRGVGNEQFF
TRBV5-4	NA	NA	TRBJ1-3	TGTGCCAGCAGCTCCCGGGGGGCTAACTCTGGAAACACCATATATTTT	CASSSRGANSGNTIYF
TRBV5-1	NA	NA	TRBJ1-1	TGCGCCAGCAGCTTGGCAGTTATGAACACTGAAGCTTTCTTT	CASSLAVMNTEAFF
TRBV6-6	NA	TRBD1	TRBJ1-1	TGTGCCAGCAGTTACGGGCCAGGGGGCTCCCACACTGAAGCTTTCTTT	CASSYGPGGSHTEAFF
TRBV7-3	few	NA	TRBJ2-5	TGTGCCAGCAGCTTAGGCCAGTTAGAGACCCAGTACTTC	CASSLGQLETQYF
TRBV28	NA	NA	TRBJ2-7	TGTGCCAGCAGTTTAGGCCTAGCTGAGCAGTACTTC	CASSLGLAEQYF
TRBV7-3	NA	NA	TRBJ2-1	TGTGCCAGCAGCTTAAGCAGTTACAATGAGCAGTTCTTC	CASSLSSYNEQFF
TRBV2	NA	NA	TRBJ1-1	TGTGCCAGCAGGGGGGGGGACACTGAAGCTTTCTTT	CASRGGDTEAFF
TRBV10-3	NA	NA	TRBJ1-3	TGTGCCATCAAAAACAGCTCTGGAAACACCATATATTTT	CAIKNSSGNTIYF
TRBV2	NA	NA	TRBJ2-5	TGTGCCAGCAGTCAGGACAGCGAGAAGACCCAGTACTTC	CASSQDSEKTQYF
TRBV28	once	NA	TRBJ2-1	TGTGCCAGCAGCAGAACAGGTAGTGAACCAGAGCAGTTCTTC	CASSRTGSEPEQFF
TRBV18	NA	TRBD1	TRBJ2-2	TGTGCCAGCTCACGGGACAGGGCAAACACCGGGGAGCTGTTTTTT	CASSRDRANTGELFF